One sample yielded the 6 T cell receptor beta chains listed below, sequenced in a study of identical twins. TCRdb re-called the 5' RACE reads with MiXCR, one entry per CDR3 protein. In the table there are approximately 550,000 distinct CDR3 sequences, around 22% of which are singletons. The data also belong to a second study, concerning yellow fever vaccine responses in identical twins.

The sequenced sample consisted of CD4+ T cells sorted from blood. These receptors were taken from a woman aged 18-35 years in good health.

The sample holds a few counts of this clonotype. The rearrangement uses TRBV20-1 and TRBJ2-7; a weak D match, TRBD2 (5 bases). Germline V CDR1 and CDR2: DFQATT, SNEGSKA (reference sequence). The ends were cut back, 1 base at V and 6 bases at J, with 16 bases in the middle. CDR3 size: 14 residues. The CDR3: CSARGWTRGVEQYF. The CDR3 region has the DNA TGCAGTGCTAGAGGTTGGACTCGAGGAGTCGAGCAGTACTTC.

The chain couples TRBV4-1 to TRBJ2-4, with D perhaps assigned TRBD1 or TRBD2 (5 bases each). V dropped 0 bases and J dropped 9 bases, with 6 bases sitting between them. This CDR3 comprises 12 residues. Germline-derived CDR1 and CDR2 are MGHRA and YSYEKL. CDR3 nucleotide sequence: TGCGCCAGCAGCCAAGACGGGGCCATTCAGTACTTC. It translates to CASSQDGAIQYF.

This clonotype was recorded a few times. The rearrangement links TRBV10-1 to TRBJ2-3; 16 positions agree with TRBD2. V shed 4 bases, J shed 5 bases, and the junction held 3 bases outside the gene matches. The CDR3 is 16 amino acids. Germline-derived CDR1 and CDR2 are WNHNN and SYGVQD (reference sequence). CDR3 in amino acids: CASSAGTSGRGDTQYF. In DNA form, the CDR3 reads TGCGCCAGCAGTGCCGGGACTAGCGGGAGGGGAGATACGCAGTATTTT.

The chain combines TRBV2 with TRBJ2-3; 8 bases fit TRBD1. Per germline, CDR1 SNHLY and CDR2 FYNNEI. The CDR3 extends over 14 amino acids. Trimming cost V 6 bases and J 6 bases; bases outside gene matches: 8. For the CDR3, the DNA is TGTGCCAGCAGCCGACAGGGGCTCGGGGATACGCAGTATTTT. Its protein is CASSRQGLGDTQYF.

This clonotype showed up just a few times. This sequence joins TRBV24-1 and TRBJ2-1; 10 positions agree with TRBD1. Germline V gene lookup returns CDR1 KGHDR and CDR2 SFDVKD. The CDR3 sequence is 15 residues long. The ends lost 2 bases at V and 5 bases at J; junction bases unmatched: 2. CDR3 bases: TGTGCCACCAGTGATTGGGGGACAGGGGACAATGAGCAGTTCTTC. It translates to CATSDWGTGDNEQFF.

This clonotype was observed a single time. CDR3: CASSEGGTGGAETQYF. In nucleotides, the CDR3 is TGCGCCAGCAGTGAGGGGGGGACAGGGGGCGCGGAGACCCAGTACTTC. V is TRBV10-1 and J is TRBJ2-5; TRBD1 matches 12 bases. The trim removed 2 bases at V and 5 bases at J, leaving 6 bases unmatched. There are 16 residues in the CDR3. In germline, CDR1 is WNHNN, CDR2 SYGVQD (reference sequence).